This TCR beta chain was identified in a study of T cells in Graves' hyperthyroidism and ophthalmopathy. Study conclusions and caveats: Ophthalmopathy was identified by the model a median roughly 6.5 months ahead of onset.

TCR beta CDR3 regions were amplified from RNA transcripts. Primed by the HTBI set, a first-round RT-PCR was run on the TCR CDR3. Via MiXCR, TCRdb re-called the multiplex PCR reads, giving one row per CDR3 protein. The sample holds around 620,000 distinct CDR3 sequences, around 45% seen once. CDR1 SEHNR and CDR2 FQNEAQ come from the germline V gene (reference sequence). The CDR3 contains 17 residues. The V end lost 5 bases, the J end lost 8 bases, and 27 bases lay between the germline ends. With respect to this clonotype: The antigen is unknown.

The TCR originated in an adult woman with Graves' disease, either hyperthyroidism or ophthalmopathy (not recorded which). The source material was peripheral blood or thyroid tissue (not recorded which). The genes are TRBV7-9 and TRBJ1-1; D is perhaps TRBD1 (5 bases). The CDR3 DNA follows: TGTGCCAGCAGCCCTTGGGGGGGAAGAGGAGTCGGCTCAGAAGCTTTCTTT. Translated: CASSPWGGRGVGSEAFF.